This paragraph reports one T cell receptor beta chain. It has no known antigen specificity. No much larger clone exists at a distance of one base, and base qualities are not known. Spanning cysteine to phenylalanine, the CDR3 consists of 15 amino acids. The read is trimmed to its CDR3 DNA, 45 bases read in frame from base 1. V was cut back by 0 bases and J by 3 bases, leaving a gap of 9 bases between them. According to the germline V gene (reference sequence), CDR1 reads PRHDT and CDR2 reads FYEKMQ. These data belong to a study of blood T cells in healthy people across ages (dated by TCRdb to between 2015 and 2017). About the full investigation: In model experiments, template switching captured about one uniquely barcoded TCR beta cDNA molecule for every two T cells. Using the same blood draw, the study looked at two additional independent replicas of 1 million unique cDNA reads for two donors, one aged 18 to 30 and the other aged 80 or older. Donors were grouped into four age groups: young (average about 15 years), middle-aged (39), aged (62) and long-lived (approximately 78). Age-related changes in TCR beta repertoire diversity were measured in the study by deep sequencing normalized with unique cDNA molecular identifiers. Donors of different ages were randomly distributed across sequencing lanes to avoid experimental bias. Overall study results and their limits: Compared with the aged group, more naive CD4+ T cells, fewer expanded clones and increased TCR diversity were shown by the long-lived group, suggesting age selection. The percentage of naive T cells measured by flow cytometry correlated strongly with observed TCR beta diversity. Estimates of total diversity based on one million sequenced T cells were regarded as lower bounds and as underestimates. Since profiling was done on bulk unsorted PBMCs, naive and antigen-experienced compartments could not be conclusively compared. The CMV infection status of donors was not known, potentially confounding age-related changes in expanded clonotypes. Observed TCR beta diversity per million T cells fell roughly linearly with age, and a significant reduction was already apparent by age around 40.

The approximately 39 donors, aged about 6 to 100 years, were systemically healthy Caucasian individuals from Russia. Roughly 10 milliliters of peripheral blood were drawn from each donor into EDTA-treated Vacutainer tubes. PBMCs were isolated by Ficoll-Paque density-gradient centrifugation, with at least 7 million obtained per sample. Total RNA, at least 6 micrograms per sample, was extracted from PBMCs with Trizol reagent. Naive CD45RAhigh/CD27high T cell percentages were measured by flow cytometry on a PBMC aliquot from every donor. Library creation used 5' RACE. Sequencing relied on an Illumina HiSeq 2500. A second about 7 to 12 cycle PCR used a sample-barcoded 5' primer and a J-beta primer mix. Each TCR beta cDNA molecule received a unique molecular identifier from a template-switch 5' adaptor carrying 12 random nucleotides. Each sample yielded at least 3 million CDR3-containing paired-end reads. First-strand cDNA synthesis was performed from all RNA using the Mint cDNA synthesis kit, with priming by a TRBC-specific oligonucleotide. All cDNA was treated with uracil-DNA glycosylase and then went through a first 18-cycle PCR with the universal primers M1SS and BC2_uni_R. In the original analysis: For normalization, 1 million high-quality reads were randomly selected from each sample, with every read carrying a distinct molecular identifier. Reads with shared molecular identifiers were discarded instead of being binned into consensus sequences. CDR3 identification, clonotype clustering and error correction used MiTCR with a Q25 quality threshold and the strictest error-elimination algorithm. A nonparametric unseen species model with Euler transformation was used to estimate lower-bound total TCR beta diversity. TCRdb's own reprocessing of the public reads used fastp at Q25 and MiXCR and kept productive beta chains. Merged by CDR3 protein, the rows form single entries marked with the most common genes and DNA. TCRdb, not the authors, supplied the V and J calls. A total of about 1.4 million distinct CDR3 sequences appear in this sample, approximately 60% of them only once. 6.5% to 8.5% of the sample is held by the ten biggest clonotypes.

Recombination connected TRBV13 to TRBJ2-1, with the D gene call left open. This sequence was found in a man aged 18 to 35 in good health. The specimen sequenced was blood. The CDR3 region reads CASSLGNPYYNEQFF. The sequence in DNA is TGTGCCAGCAGCTTAGGCAACCCCTACTACAATGAGCAGTTCTTC.